This paragraph reports one T cell receptor beta chain. Clones were read by immunoSEQ multiplex PCR, and TCRdb kept only the in-frame ones, dropping some. Of millions of clones detected, under 95% appear once; the ten largest clones hold roughly 1.8%. CD45RO-negative, CCR7-selected cells formed the naive CD8 fraction, which excluded terminally differentiated effector memory CD45RA+ cells. This sample is drawn from a study of shared clonotypes between healthy human individuals. V was pared by 4 bases and J by 7 bases, with 5 bases of the junction left unmatched. CDR1 is MGHRA and CDR2 is YSYEKL in the germline V gene. The CDR3 runs to 15 residues.

The J gene is TRBJ2-1, the V gene TRBV4-1, with 12 bases lining up with TRBD2. The clonotype was recovered from a man between 18 and 29 years old in good health. Some clones in this sample may be carry-over from other donors' samples. Sequenced sample: naive CD8+ T cells from PBMCs. The CDR3 DNA reads TGCGCCAGCAGCCTCAGACTAGCGGGAGCTAATGAGCAGTTCTTC. Protein: CASSLRLAGANEQFF.